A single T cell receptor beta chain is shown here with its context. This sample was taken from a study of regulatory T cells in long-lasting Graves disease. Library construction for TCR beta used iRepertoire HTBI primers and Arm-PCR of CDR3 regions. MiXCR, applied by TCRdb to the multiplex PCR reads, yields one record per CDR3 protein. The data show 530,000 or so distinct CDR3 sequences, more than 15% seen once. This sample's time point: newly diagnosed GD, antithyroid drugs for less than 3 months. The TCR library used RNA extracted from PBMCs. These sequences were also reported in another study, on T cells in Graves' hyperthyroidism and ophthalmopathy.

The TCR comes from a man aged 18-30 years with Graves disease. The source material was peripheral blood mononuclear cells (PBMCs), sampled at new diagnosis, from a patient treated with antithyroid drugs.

CDR3 region: CSVSTSGIPGELFF. The CDR3 nucleotides are TGCAGTGTTTCGACTAGCGGGATTCCCGGGGAGCTGTTTTTT. The rearrangement uses TRBV20-1 and TRBJ2-2; 11 bases agree with TRBD2. The CDR3 runs to 14 residues. Germline V CDR1 and CDR2: DFQATT, SNEGSKA (reference sequence). V lost 7 bases and J lost 6; bases outside the gene matches: 7.